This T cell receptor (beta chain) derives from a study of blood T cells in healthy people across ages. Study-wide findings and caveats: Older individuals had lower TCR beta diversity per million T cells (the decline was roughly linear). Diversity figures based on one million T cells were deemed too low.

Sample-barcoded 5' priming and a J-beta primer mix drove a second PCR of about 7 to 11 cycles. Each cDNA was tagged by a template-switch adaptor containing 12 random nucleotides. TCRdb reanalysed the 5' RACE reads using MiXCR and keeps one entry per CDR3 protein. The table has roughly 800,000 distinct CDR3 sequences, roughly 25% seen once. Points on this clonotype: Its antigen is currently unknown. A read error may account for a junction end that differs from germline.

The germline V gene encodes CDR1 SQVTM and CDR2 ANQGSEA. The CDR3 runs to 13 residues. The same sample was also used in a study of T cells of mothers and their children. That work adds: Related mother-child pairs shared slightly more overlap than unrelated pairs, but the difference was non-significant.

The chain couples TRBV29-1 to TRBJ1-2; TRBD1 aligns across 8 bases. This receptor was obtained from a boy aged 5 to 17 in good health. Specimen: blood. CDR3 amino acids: CGVGQGGYYGYTF. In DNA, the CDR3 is TGCGGCGTTGGACAGGGTGGTTACTATGGCTACACCTTC.